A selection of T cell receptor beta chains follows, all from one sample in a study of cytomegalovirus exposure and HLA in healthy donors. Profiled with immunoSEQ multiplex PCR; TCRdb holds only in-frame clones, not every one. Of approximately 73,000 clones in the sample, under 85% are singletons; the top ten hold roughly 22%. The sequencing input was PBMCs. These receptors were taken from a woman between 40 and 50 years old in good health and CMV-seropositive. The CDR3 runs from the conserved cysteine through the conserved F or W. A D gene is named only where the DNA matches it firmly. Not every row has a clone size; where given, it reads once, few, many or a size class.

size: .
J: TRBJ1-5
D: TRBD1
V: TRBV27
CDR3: CASSLGNGDRRQPQHF
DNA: TGTGCCAGCAGTTTAGGAAACGGGGACAGGAGGCAGCCCCAGCATTTT

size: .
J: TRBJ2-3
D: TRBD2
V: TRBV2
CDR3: CASKLRAGGNTDTQYF
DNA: TGTGCCAGCAAGCTCAGAGCGGGGGGAAACACAGATACGCAGTATTTT

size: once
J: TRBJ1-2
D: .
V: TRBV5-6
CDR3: CASSSRGYGYTF
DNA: TGTGCCAGCAGCTCCAGGGGCTATGGCTACACCTTC

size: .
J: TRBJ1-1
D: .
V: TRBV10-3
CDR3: CAISEVFAGQEAFF
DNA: TGTGCCATCAGTGAGGTGTTTGCCGGACAGGAAGCTTTCTTT

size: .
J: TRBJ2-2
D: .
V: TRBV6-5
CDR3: CASSPNGGELFF
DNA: TGTGCCAGCAGTCCTAACGGCGGGGAGCTGTTTTTT

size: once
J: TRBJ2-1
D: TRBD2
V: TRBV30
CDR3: CAWSVRRLAGGGGSNEQFF
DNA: TGTGCCTGGAGTGTACGTAGACTAGCGGGAGGGGGCGGGAGCAATGAGCAGTTCTTC

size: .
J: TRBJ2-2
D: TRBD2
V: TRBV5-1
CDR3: CASTQLAGGTGELFF
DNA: TGCGCCAGCACTCAATTAGCGGGTGGCACCGGGGAGCTGTTTTTT

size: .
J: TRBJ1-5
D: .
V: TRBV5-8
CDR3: CASSSLTLQGSNQPQHF
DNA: TGTGCCAGCAGCTCCCTAACCCTACAGGGCTCAAATCAGCCCCAGCATTTT

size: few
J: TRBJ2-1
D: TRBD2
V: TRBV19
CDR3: CASSKGLADEQFF
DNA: TGTGCCAGTAGCAAGGGACTAGCGGATGAGCAGTTCTTC

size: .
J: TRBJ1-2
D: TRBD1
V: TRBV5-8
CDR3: CADAAYRGPGGYTF
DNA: TGTGCCGACGCCGCCTACAGGGGGCCTGGTGGCTACACCTTC

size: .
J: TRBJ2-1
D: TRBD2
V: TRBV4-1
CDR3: CASSQTSGSYNEQFF
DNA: TGCGCCAGCAGCCAAACTAGCGGGTCCTACAATGAGCAGTTCTTC

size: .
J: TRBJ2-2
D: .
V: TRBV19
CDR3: CASSIARKNTGELFF
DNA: TGTGCCAGTAGTATAGCGCGGAAGAACACCGGGGAGCTGTTTTTT

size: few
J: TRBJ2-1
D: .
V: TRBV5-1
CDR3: CASSFGGEYNEQFF
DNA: TGCGCCAGCAGCTTCGGTGGGGAGTACAATGAGCAGTTCTTC

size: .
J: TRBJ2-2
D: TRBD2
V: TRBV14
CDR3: CASRDSGGTGELFF
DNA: TGTGCCAGCAGGGATAGCGGGGGAACCGGGGAGCTGTTTTTT

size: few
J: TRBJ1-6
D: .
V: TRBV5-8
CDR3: CASSLGTVTNSPLHF
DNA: TGTGCCAGCAGCTTGGGGACAGTAACTAATTCACCCCTCCACTTT

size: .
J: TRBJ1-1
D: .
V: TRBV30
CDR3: CAWSSPRTAARRNTEAFF
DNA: TGTGCCTGGAGTAGCCCCAGGACAGCCGCGAGGAGAAACACTGAAGCTTTCTTT

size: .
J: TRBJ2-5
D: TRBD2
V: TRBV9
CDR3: CASSVAASGQETQYF
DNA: TGTGCCAGCAGCGTAGCGGCTAGCGGTCAAGAGACCCAGTACTTC

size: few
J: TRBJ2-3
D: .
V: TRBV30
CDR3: CAWSASTDTQYF
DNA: TGTGCCTGGAGTGCTAGCACAGATACGCAGTATTTT

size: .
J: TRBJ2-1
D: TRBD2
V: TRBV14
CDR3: CASSHLPLTAGLAVYEQFF
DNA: TGTGCCAGCAGCCATCTGCCCCTGACCGCGGGACTAGCGGTCTATGAGCAGTTCTTC

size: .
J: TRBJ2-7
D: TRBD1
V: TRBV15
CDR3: CATSRDRDYEQYF
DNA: TGTGCCACCAGCAGGGACAGGGACTACGAGCAGTACTTC

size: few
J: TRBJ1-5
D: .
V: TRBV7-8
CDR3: CASSNAEPVPNQPQHF
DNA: TGTGCCAGCAGCAACGCGGAGCCGGTTCCCAATCAGCCCCAGCATTTT

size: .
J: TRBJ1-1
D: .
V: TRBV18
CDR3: CASSARAPGTEAFF
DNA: TGTGCCAGCTCAGCAAGGGCCCCGGGGACTGAAGCTTTCTTT

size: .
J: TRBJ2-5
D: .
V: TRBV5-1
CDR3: CASSQAIQETQYF
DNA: TGCGCCAGCAGCCAGGCCATCCAAGAGACCCAGTACTTC

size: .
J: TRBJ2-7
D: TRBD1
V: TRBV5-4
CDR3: CASSFGQGAVYEQYF
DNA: TGTGCCAGCAGCTTCGGACAGGGGGCTGTGTACGAGCAGTACTTC

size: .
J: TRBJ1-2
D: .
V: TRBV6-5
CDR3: CASTLQGHGYTF
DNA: TGTGCCAGCACTTTACAGGGACATGGCTACACCTTC

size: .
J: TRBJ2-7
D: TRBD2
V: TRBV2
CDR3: CASSGSGLAGGRSYEQYF
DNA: TGTGCCAGCAGTGGGTCGGGACTAGCGGGGGGGCGGTCCTACGAGCAGTACTTC

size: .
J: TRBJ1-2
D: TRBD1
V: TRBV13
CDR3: CASSLRDSRNTF
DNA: TGTGCCAGCAGCCTTAGGGACAGCCGGAACACCTTC

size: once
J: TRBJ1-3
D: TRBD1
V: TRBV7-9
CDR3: CASSLKGQVTGNTIYF
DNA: TGTGCCAGCAGCTTAAAGGGACAGGTGACTGGAAACACCATATATTTT

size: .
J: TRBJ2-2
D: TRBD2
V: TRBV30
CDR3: CAWSASTVAGTGELFF
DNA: TGTGCCTGGAGTGCCAGCACAGTAGCGGGTACCGGGGAGCTGTTTTTT

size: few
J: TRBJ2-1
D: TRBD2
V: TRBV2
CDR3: CASSTTSGGPYNEQFF
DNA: TGTGCCAGCAGCACGACTAGCGGGGGGCCATACAATGAGCAGTTCTTC

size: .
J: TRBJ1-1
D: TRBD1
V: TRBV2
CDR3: CASQLTGTVMNTEAFF
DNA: TGTGCCAGCCAATTAACCGGGACAGTCATGAACACTGAAGCTTTCTTT

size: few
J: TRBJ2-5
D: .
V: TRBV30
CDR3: CAWSVPGKETQYF
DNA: TGTGCCTGGAGTGTCCCGGGGAAAGAGACCCAGTACTTC

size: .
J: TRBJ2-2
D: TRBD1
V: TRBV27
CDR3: CASQTGTGVPGELFF
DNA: TGTGCCTCCCAAACCGGGACAGGGGTCCCTGGGGAGCTGTTTTTT

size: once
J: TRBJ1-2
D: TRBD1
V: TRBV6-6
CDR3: CASHPLGQQSYGYTF
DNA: TGTGCCAGCCATCCTCTGGGACAGCAATCCTATGGCTACACCTTC

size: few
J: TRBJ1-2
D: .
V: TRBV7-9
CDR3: CASSLAVWGVSYGYTF
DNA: TGTGCCAGCAGCTTAGCTGTGTGGGGAGTAAGCTATGGCTACACCTTC

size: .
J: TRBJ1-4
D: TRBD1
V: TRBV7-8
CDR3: CASSSRQGRREKLFF
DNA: TGTGCCAGCAGCTCAAGACAGGGGCGTCGGGAAAAACTGTTTTTT

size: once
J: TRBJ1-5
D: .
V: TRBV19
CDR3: CASSIDLGTGNQPQHF
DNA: TGTGCCAGTAGTATTGATCTGGGCACGGGCAATCAGCCCCAGCATTTT

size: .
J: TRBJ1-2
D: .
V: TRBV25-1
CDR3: CASSDMAGLNYGYTF
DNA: TGTGCCAGCAGTGACATGGCTGGACTCAACTATGGCTACACCTTC

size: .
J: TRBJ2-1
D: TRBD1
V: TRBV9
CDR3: CASSATGARNNEQFF
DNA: TGTGCCAGCAGCGCTACAGGGGCTCGGAACAATGAGCAGTTCTTC

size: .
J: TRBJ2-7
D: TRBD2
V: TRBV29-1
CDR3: CSVEVGGFGTSGRAHEQYF
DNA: TGCAGCGTTGAGGTGGGAGGCTTCGGGACTAGCGGGAGGGCTCACGAGCAGTACTTC

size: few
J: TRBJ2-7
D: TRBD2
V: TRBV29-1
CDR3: CSVAGTSGRALRDEQYF
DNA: TGCAGCGTCGCCGGGACTAGCGGGAGGGCCCTTCGGGACGAGCAGTACTTC

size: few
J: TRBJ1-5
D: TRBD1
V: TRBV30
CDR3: CAWSRDRSNQPQHF
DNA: TGTGCCTGGAGTAGGGACAGGAGCAATCAGCCCCAGCATTTT

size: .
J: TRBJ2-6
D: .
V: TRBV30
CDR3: CAWTGYSGANVLTF
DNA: TGTGCCTGGACAGGGTACTCTGGGGCCAACGTCCTGACTTTC

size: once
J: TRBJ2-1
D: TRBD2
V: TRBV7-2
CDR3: CASSLALPGGNEQFF
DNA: TGTGCCAGCAGCTTAGCTCTGCCGGGGGGGAATGAGCAGTTCTTC

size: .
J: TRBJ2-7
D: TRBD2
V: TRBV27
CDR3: CASSQNLAGAYEQYF
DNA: TGTGCCAGCAGTCAAAATCTAGCGGGAGCTTACGAGCAGTACTTC

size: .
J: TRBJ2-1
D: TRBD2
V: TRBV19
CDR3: CASSILAGGEGSYNEQFF
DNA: TGTGCCAGTAGTATACTAGCGGGGGGCGAGGGTTCCTACAATGAGCAGTTCTTC

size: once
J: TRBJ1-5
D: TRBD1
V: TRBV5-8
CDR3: CASSTWTGLGNQPQHF
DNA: TGTGCCAGCAGCACCTGGACAGGGCTTGGCAATCAGCCCCAGCATTTT

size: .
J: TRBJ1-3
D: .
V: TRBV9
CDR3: CASGSGNSGNTIYF
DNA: TGTGCCAGCGGGTCGGGGAACTCTGGAAACACCATATATTTT

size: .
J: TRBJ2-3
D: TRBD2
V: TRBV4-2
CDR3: CASSQVTSGGPVENTDTQYF
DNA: TGTGCCAGCAGCCAAGTAACGAGCGGGGGCCCTGTTGAGAACACAGATACGCAGTATTTT

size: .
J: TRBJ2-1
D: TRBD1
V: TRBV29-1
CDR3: CSVGQAYNEQFF
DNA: TGCAGCGTCGGACAGGCATACAATGAGCAGTTCTTC

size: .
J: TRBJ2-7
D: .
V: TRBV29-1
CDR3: CSVDRGSGYEQYF
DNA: TGCAGCGTTGACAGGGGAAGCGGATACGAGCAGTACTTC

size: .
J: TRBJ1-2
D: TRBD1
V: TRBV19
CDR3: CASSMDRGEHYGYTF
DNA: TGTGCCAGTAGTATGGACAGGGGGGAGCACTATGGCTACACCTTC

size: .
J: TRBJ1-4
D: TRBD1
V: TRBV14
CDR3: CASSIPGGTGGEKLFF
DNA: TGTGCCAGCAGCATCCCGGGCGGGACAGGGGGTGAAAAACTGTTTTTT

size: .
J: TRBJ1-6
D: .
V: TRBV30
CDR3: CAWSVLQGSVLNSPLHF
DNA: TGTGCCTGGAGTGTACTTCAGGGGTCCGTATTGAATTCACCCCTCCACTTT

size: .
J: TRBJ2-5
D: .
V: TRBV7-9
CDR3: CASSSEETQYF
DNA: TGTGCCAGCAGCTCCGAAGAGACCCAGTACTTC

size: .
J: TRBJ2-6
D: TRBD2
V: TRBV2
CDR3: CASAGLEAGANVLTF
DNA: TGTGCCAGCGCGGGACTAGAAGCTGGGGCCAACGTCCTGACTTTC

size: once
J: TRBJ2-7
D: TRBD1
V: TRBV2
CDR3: CASRFSRDRASYEQYF
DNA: TGTGCCAGCAGATTCTCCCGGGACAGGGCCTCCTACGAGCAGTACTTC